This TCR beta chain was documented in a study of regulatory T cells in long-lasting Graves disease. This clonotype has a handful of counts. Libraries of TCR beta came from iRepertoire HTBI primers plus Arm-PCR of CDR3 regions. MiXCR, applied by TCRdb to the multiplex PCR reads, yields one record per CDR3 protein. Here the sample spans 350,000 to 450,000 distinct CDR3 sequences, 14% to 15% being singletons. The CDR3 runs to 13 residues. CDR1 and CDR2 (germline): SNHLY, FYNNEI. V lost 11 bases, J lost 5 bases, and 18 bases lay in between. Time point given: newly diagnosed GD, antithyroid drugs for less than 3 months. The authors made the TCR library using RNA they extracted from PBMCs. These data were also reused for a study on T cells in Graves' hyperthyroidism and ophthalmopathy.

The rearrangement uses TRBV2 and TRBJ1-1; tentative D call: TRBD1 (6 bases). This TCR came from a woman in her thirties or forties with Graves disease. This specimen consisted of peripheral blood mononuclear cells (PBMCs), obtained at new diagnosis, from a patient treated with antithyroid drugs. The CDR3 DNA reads TGTGCCGGGGGCCTAGAGGGAAATACTGAAGCTTTCTTT. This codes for CAGGLEGNTEAFF.